Described below is a single TCR beta chain sequence and its context. Its specificity is unknown. The PCR had 60 Vbeta and 13 Jbeta primers. Generated by immunoSEQ multiplex PCR, the TCRdb table keeps only in-frame clones and is missing some. The table shows some 120,000 clones, with about 79% occurring only once. These data are taken from a study of cytomegalovirus exposure and HLA in healthy donors. The wider study: Early on, a data release was issued that held approximately 78 million unique TCRs from HLA-typed donors. Study-wide points: For presence/absence analyses, sequencing depth was assumed to be roughly uniform across donors. Reported performance of the classifier showed diagnosis of cytomegalovirus status with high specificity and sensitivity.

CDR3 size: 14 residues. V was pared by 7 bases and J by 5 bases, with 14 bases between. Germline lookup yields CDR1 PRHDT and CDR2 FYEKMQ (reference sequence). Healthy bone marrow donors made up the donor group. The sequenced sample was PBMCs. The TCR originated in a human donor in good health. The J gene is TRBJ1-4, the V gene TRBV13; tentatively, D is TRBD1 (5 bases). For the CDR3, the DNA is TGTGCCAGCACCCAGGGCATCAACAATGAAAAACTGTTTTTT. It specifies CASTQGINNEKLFF.